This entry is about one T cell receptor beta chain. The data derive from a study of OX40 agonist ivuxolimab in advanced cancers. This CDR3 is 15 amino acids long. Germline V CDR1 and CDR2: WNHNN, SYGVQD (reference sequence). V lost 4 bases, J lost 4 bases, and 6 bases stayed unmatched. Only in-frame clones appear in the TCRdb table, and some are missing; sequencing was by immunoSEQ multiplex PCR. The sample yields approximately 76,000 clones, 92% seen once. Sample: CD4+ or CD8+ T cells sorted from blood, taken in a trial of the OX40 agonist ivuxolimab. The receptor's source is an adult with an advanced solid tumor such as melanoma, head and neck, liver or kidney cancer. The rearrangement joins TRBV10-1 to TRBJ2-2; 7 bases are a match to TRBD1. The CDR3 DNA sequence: TGCGCCAGCAGTGGGGACAGACGCGGCACCGGGGAGCTGTTTTTT. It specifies CASSGDRRGTGELFF.